This T cell receptor (beta chain) was captured in a study of blood T cell repertoires in COVID-19 (TCRdb year 2020). About the full investigation: The collaborator samples originated in the United States, Italy and Spain and spanned the acute and convalescent phases of COVID-19. The material from the prospective study consisted of cDNA or gDNA derived from T cells, B-cell-depleted T cells, or PBMCs. The dataset comprised deeply sampled blood TCRbeta repertoires from subjects exposed to, actively infected with, or recovered from COVID-19. The repertoires were released in a freely available public database meant as a resource for research on the immune response to SARS-CoV-2. The samples were drawn from two sources: the first 160 participants of the ongoing ImmuneRACE study, and over 950 subjects contributed by 6 global collaborators. Nearly every sample came with metadata listing a de-identified subject ID, COVID-19 status, age in years and sex. Where available, HLA class I and class II types were obtained from metadata supplied by the sample provider rather than from assay-based typing. What the study reported, not specific to this receptor: The amount of clinical and demographic metadata varied by source and participant and was provided uncurated.

Collaborating institutions collected whole blood in K2EDTA tubes following their own protocols. For TCRbeta analysis, collaborator samples were shipped as frozen whole blood, as isolated PBMCs, or as DNA extracted from either sample type. The immunoSEQ Assay, a bias-controlled multiplex PCR, was used to amplify TCRbeta CDR3 regions from genomic DNA. The authors' pipeline ran thus. Nucleated cell counts per sample were estimated from amplification of reference gene primers within the assay. Sequence reads were collapsed and filtered to measure the absolute abundance of every unique TCRbeta CDR3 rearrangement. For each sample, productive Simpson clonality was calculated by taking the square root of Simpson's diversity index across productive rearrangements. What TCRdb holds here is the immuneACCESS table cut down to in-frame rearrangements. Part of the clones is not present; checked against another copy, under half of the missing clones reflect an unresolved V gene, and the others are unexplained. That table is the source of V, J and clone size, and D and trimming were worked out from the DNA. In this sample the table shows 180,000 or so clones, 85% to 90% of which occur a single time. Together, the top ten hold around 1.7% of the sample.

Per the germline V gene, SGDLS is the CDR1 and YYNGEE is the CDR2. V loses 7 bases of germline sequence and J loses 0 bases, and the interval between the two ends is 11 bases. The CDR3 contains 14 residues, cysteine and phenylalanine counted. The CDR3 DNA has 42 bases and is translated from base 1. In its sample, this clone was seen a few times. Its cognate antigen has yet to be identified. Base qualities are missing; no much larger clone stands one base away. The sample taken for sequencing was peripheral blood. The TCR was taken from a man between 18 and 35 years old with active or convalescent COVID-19. The chain is assembled from TRBV9 and TRBJ1-5, with no confident D gene call. This receptor has the CDR3 CASGPSASNQPQHF. DNA sequence: TGTGCCAGCGGCCCCTCCGCTAGCAATCAGCCCCAGCATTTT.